The 13 T cell receptor beta chains below all came from one sample that was sequenced in a study of T cells in Graves' hyperthyroidism and ophthalmopathy. RNA transcripts were the template for amplifying TCR beta CDR3 regions. A first-round RT-PCR of the TCR CDR3 used the HTBI primer set. From the multiplex PCR reads, TCRdb called clonotypes with MiXCR, one entry per CDR3 protein. The sample consists of under 550,000 distinct CDR3 sequences, approximately 13% of them appearing once. Sequenced material: blood. These receptors all stem from a woman younger than 35 with Graves' hyperthyroidism.

This clonotype was detected ten times or more. The gene calls are TRBV28 and TRBJ2-3; D possibly matches TRBD1 or TRBD2 (5 bases each). CDR3 length: 13 residues. Germline CDR1 reads MDHEN; CDR2 reads SYDVKM. With 2 bases removed from V and 4 bases from J, the gap between germline ends came to 7 bases. The CDR3 sequence is CASSLGDADTQYF. CDR3 in DNA: TGTGCCAGCAGTTTAGGGGACGCAGATACGCAGTATTTT.

This clonotype was detected many times. The V call is TRBV29-1, the J call TRBJ2-1; D assignment may be TRBD1 or TRBD2 (5 bases each). This CDR3 is 15 amino acids long. V gave up 2 bases and J gave up 0 bases, with 11 bases separating them. Germline V gene sequence: CDR1 SQVTM, CDR2 ANQGSEA. The CDR3 protein is CSVEYRRSSYNEQFF. The CDR3 region has the DNA TGCAGCGTTGAATACAGGAGGAGCTCCTACAATGAGCAGTTCTTC.

This clonotype came up a few times. The genes are TRBV2 and TRBJ2-1; 12 bases line up with TRBD2. With 1 base clipped from V and 15 bases from J, the junction kept 4 bases outside the gene matches. Germline assignment: CDR1 SNHLY and CDR2 FYNNEI. This CDR3 has 13 residues. This CDR3 is CASSEGLAGVWFF. The CDR3 coding sequence is TGTGCCAGCAGTGAAGGACTAGCGGGAGTTTGGTTCTTC. Using reference TRBV2 and TRBJ2-1 for the parts outside the CDR3, the full variable domain is EPEVTQTPSHQVTQMGQEVILRCVPISNHLYFYWYRQILGQKVEFLVSFYNNEISEKSEIFDDQFSVERPDGSNFTLKIRSTKLEDSAMYFCASSEGLAGVWFFGPGTRLTVL.

The sample holds a few counts of this clonotype. This chain links TRBV19 with TRBJ2-5; 10 bases match TRBD1. Looked up from germline, CDR1 is LNHDA and CDR2 is SQIVND (reference sequence). This CDR3 is 14 amino acids long. Trimming cost V 7 bases and J 5 bases; bases outside gene matches: 7. CDR3 in amino acids: CASTPGQGPETQYF. In DNA form, the CDR3 reads TGTGCCAGTACTCCGGGACAGGGGCCCGAGACCCAGTACTTC.

This clonotype has a count of ten or more. The genes are TRBV9 and TRBJ2-7; D is perhaps TRBD2 (6 bases). The CDR3 consists of 15 residues. The V gene lost 0 bases and the J gene lost 0 bases, with 10 bases spanning the gap. Germline V gene data show CDR1 as SGDLS and CDR2 as YYNGEE. In DNA, the CDR3 is TGTGCCAGCAGCGTAGGTATGGGAGGCTCCTACGAGCAGTACTTC. This translates into CASSVGMGGSYEQYF.

This clonotype was recorded at least ten times. The chain carries TRBV7-2 and TRBJ2-3; D gene uncertain. CDR1 SGHTA and CDR2 FQGNSA come from the germline V gene. CDR3 length: 14 residues. Trimming took off 1 base at V and 2 bases at J, with 7 bases between the two ends. The CDR3 sequence is CASSLDWYTDTQYF. The CDR3 DNA sequence: TGTGCCAGCAGCTTAGATTGGTACACAGATACGCAGTATTTT.

This clonotype was recorded at least ten times. This chain links TRBV7-2 with TRBJ2-7, with D unclear. The ends were cut back, 6 bases at V and 3 bases at J, with 6 bases in the middle. This CDR3 is built from 11 residues. Germline V gene sequence: CDR1 SGHTA, CDR2 FQGNSA. CDR3: CASSTVYEQYF. CDR3 sequence (DNA): TGTGCCAGCAGTACCGTCTACGAGCAGTACTTC.

This clonotype has at least ten counts. The chain carries TRBV15 and TRBJ2-7; 9 positions agree with TRBD2. The CDR3 sequence is 16 residues long. The V and J ends lost 0 bases and 1 base, in that order; junction bases with no gene match: 4. Germline CDR1 is LNHNV and CDR2 is YYDKDF (reference sequence). CDR3 sequence (DNA): TGTGCCACCAGCAGAGATATGCTAGCGGGATCCTACGAGCAGTACTTC. It specifies CATSRDMLAGSYEQYF.

This clonotype was counted many times. The V call is TRBV11-1, the J call TRBJ2-3; tentatively, D is TRBD1 or TRBD2 (5 bases each). Looked up from germline, CDR1 is SGHAT and CDR2 is FQDESV (reference sequence). V was cut by 2 bases and J by 2 bases, with 23 bases left in between. The CDR3 loop spans 19 amino acids. CDR3 residues: CASSLLPNPFRDVTDTQYF. The CDR3 nucleotides are TGTGCCAGCAGCTTACTGCCTAACCCCTTTAGGGACGTCACAGATACGCAGTATTTT.

In its sample, this clonotype was seen many times. The gene calls are TRBV3-1 and TRBJ1-2, with D uncertain. V was clipped by 2 bases and J by 2 bases, with 12 bases between them. The CDR3 sequence is 15 residues long. CDR1 is LGHDT and CDR2 is YNNKEL in the germline V gene (reference sequence). The CDR3, as DNA: TGTGCCAGCAGCCAACGTTGGGCAGAAAACTATGGCTACACCTTC. Protein: CASSQRWAENYGYTF.

This clonotype has ten or more counts. V is TRBV20-1 and J is TRBJ2-2, with no clear D. This CDR3 has 14 amino acids. Germline V gene data show CDR1 as DFQATT and CDR2 as SNEGSKA (reference sequence). The germline V and J ends were trimmed by 0 bases and 5 bases, with 10 bases remaining between them. The CDR3: CSARDWLVTGELFF. The CDR3 bases are TGCAGTGCTAGAGATTGGCTAGTGACCGGGGAGCTGTTTTTT.

This clonotype has at least ten counts. The J gene is TRBJ2-3, the V gene TRBV28; no clear D gene. This CDR3 is built from 16 residues. Germline assignment: CDR1 MDHEN and CDR2 SYDVKM. With 5 bases removed from V and 0 bases from J, the gap between germline ends came to 15 bases. Here the CDR3 DNA reads TGTGCCAGCAGTGGCATGGGTGGCGGAAGCACAGATACGCAGTATTTT. Encoded protein: CASSGMGGGSTDTQYF.

This clonotype was counted ten times or more. J is TRBJ1-5 and V is TRBV6-2 or TRBV6-3; possibly TRBD1 for D (5 bases). The CDR3 is made up of 14 amino acids. V shed 7 bases and J shed 1 base, with 11 bases lying between them. CDR1 and CDR2 from the germline V gene are MNHEY and SVGEGT. Here the CDR3 DNA reads TGTGCCAGCACCACGCGACAGAGCAATCAGCCCCAGCATTTT. Translated, it gives CASTTRQSNQPQHF.